These T cell receptor beta chains were read from a single sample in a study of CD8 T cells in Susac syndrome. Using its own MiXCR run on the immunoSEQ multiplex PCR reads, TCRdb lists one record per CDR3 protein. This sample carries 130,000 to 150,000 distinct CDR3 sequences, roughly 95% of them seen once, and the ten largest clones take approximately 0.09%. The material sequenced was CD4+ T cells from PBMCs. These receptors all come from a human donor in good health. The CDR3 runs from the conserved cysteine through the conserved F or W. A D gene is named only where the DNA matches it firmly. The size field is filled for only some rows; it gives once, few, many or a size class.

d_call clone_size j_call v_call cdr3_aa cdr3_nt
- few TRBJ1-2 TRBV7-2 CASSPPYDYGYTF TGTGCCAGCAGCCCACCTTACGACTATGGCTACACCTTC
- few TRBJ1-2 TRBV7-8 CASSSQGIYGYTF TGTGCCAGCAGCTCCCAGGGAATCTATGGCTACACCTTC
- - TRBJ2-2 TRBV11-2 CASSLTSRTGELFF TGTGCCAGCAGCTTAACTAGTAGAACCGGGGAGCTGTTTTTT
- - TRBJ2-7 TRBV5-1 CASSLRGGPSSYEQYF TGCGCCAGCAGCTTAAGGGGCGGGCCCAGCTCCTACGAGCAGTACTTC
TRBD1 - TRBJ2-2 TRBV6-5 CASRWDREDGELFF TGTGCCAGCAGATGGGACAGGGAGGACGGGGAGCTGTTTTTT
- - TRBJ2-3 TRBV2 CASKGSSSGTQYF TGTGCCAGCAAAGGCTCGAGCTCTGGTACGCAGTATTTT
TRBD1 - TRBJ2-1 TRBV5-1 CASSLGQGAFYNEQFF TGCGCCAGCAGCTTGGGCCAGGGGGCTTTCTACAATGAGCAGTTCTTC
- - TRBJ1-2 TRBV5-1 CASSLSRETGYTF TGCGCCAGCAGCTTGTCCAGGGAGACTGGCTACACCTTC
TRBD1 - TRBJ2-2 TRBV5-1 CASAGTENTGELFF TGCGCCAGCGCCGGGACAGAGAACACCGGGGAGCTGTTTTTT
- - TRBJ2-7 TRBV5-1 CASSLYPGPNSYEQYF TGCGCCAGCAGCTTATACCCAGGGCCAAACTCCTACGAGCAGTACTTC
TRBD1 - TRBJ1-2 TRBV27 CASSFDRANYGYTF TGTGCCAGCAGTTTTGACAGGGCTAACTATGGCTACACCTTC
- once TRBJ2-7 TRBV5-4 CASSLRLPGGTDEQYF TGTGCCAGCAGCTTGAGACTACCAGGAGGAACCGACGAGCAGTACTTC
TRBD1 - TRBJ2-3 TRBV10-1 CATRDRSTDTQYF TGCGCCACCAGGGACAGGTCCACAGATACGCAGTATTTT
TRBD1 once TRBJ2-3 TRBV30 CAWSSGQRGTDTQYF TGTGCCTGGAGTTCGGGACAGAGAGGCACAGATACGCAGTATTTT
- - TRBJ1-2 TRBV7-8 CASSLAQGLGYGYTF TGTGCCAGCAGCTTAGCTCAGGGACTTGGTTATGGCTACACCTTC
- - TRBJ2-7 TRBV19 CASSMAPGTEYEQYF TGTGCCAGTAGTATGGCCCCCGGGACTGAATACGAGCAGTACTTC
- - TRBJ2-7 TRBV7-9 CASNYGVGYEQYF TGTGCCAGCAACTATGGGGTGGGATACGAGCAGTACTTC
TRBD1 once TRBJ1-3 TRBV12-3/TRBV12-4 CASRRTGSGNTIYF TGTGCCAGCAGGCGGACAGGGTCTGGAAACACCATATATTTT
- - TRBJ1-1 TRBV20-1 CSAGTGINTEAFF TGCAGTGCTGGAACAGGGATCAACACTGAAGCTTTCTTT
- - TRBJ1-3 TRBV27 CASSPRTGNTIYF TGTGCCAGCAGTCCCCGGACTGGAAACACCATATATTTT
TRBD1 - TRBJ1-2 TRBV10-3 CAIREDRGAYGYTF TGTGCCATCAGGGAGGACAGGGGGGCCTATGGCTACACCTTC
- once TRBJ2-1 TRBV7-2 CASSLTRDSLREQFF TGTGCCAGCAGCTTAACCCGAGATAGTTTGCGGGAGCAGTTCTTC